The 5 T cell receptor beta chains reported below all come from one sample, sequenced in a study of blood T cell repertoires in COVID-19. Repertoires were generated with immunoSEQ multiplex PCR, while TCRdb's copy carries only in-frame clones and drops some. The sample contains roughly 250,000 clones, roughly four fifths of which appear only once. The sequenced material came from peripheral blood. These receptors all stem from a man between 45 and 60 years old with active or convalescent COVID-19.

The chain couples TRBV25-1 to TRBJ1-3; 7 bases line up with TRBD1. Germline values: CDR1 MGHDK, CDR2 SYGVNS. This CDR3 is 14 amino acids long. The V segment lost 6 bases and the J segment 2 bases; nucleotides outside the gene matches: 4. CDR3 DNA sequence: TGTGCCAGCAGGGAGACAGGGACTGGAAACACCATATATTTT. It specifies CASRETGTGNTIYF.

V and J are TRBV15 and TRBJ1-1; 7 bases match TRBD1. In germline, CDR1 is LNHNV, CDR2 YYDKDF (reference sequence). This CDR3 spans 14 amino acids. V trimming: 6 bases; J trimming: 1 base; junction bases outside the gene matches: 5. The CDR3 spells CATRRDRANTEAFF. The DNA for the CDR3 is TGTGCCACCAGGCGAGACAGGGCGAACACTGAAGCTTTCTTT.

This chain joins TRBV11-3 and TRBJ2-5, with TRBD2 matching 9 bases. V was clipped by 8 bases and J by 4 bases; unmatched bases: 14. This CDR3 has 16 amino acids. Germline lookup yields CDR1 SGHNT and CDR2 YENEEA. In DNA form, the CDR3 reads TGTGCCAGCCCGAGACGGGGCGGGGGGGCCAGAGAGACCCAGTACTTC. It specifies CASPRRGGGARETQYF.

This chain joins TRBV3-1 (or the pseudogene TRBV3-2) and TRBJ1-1, with D possibly TRBD1 on 5 matching bases. Looked up from germline, CDR1 is LGHDT and CDR2 is YNNKEL (reference sequence). Deletions cut 2 bases from V and 1 base from J, with 11 bases between. CDR3 size: 15 residues. The CDR3 here is CASSQFLDRNTEAFF. The CDR3 DNA reads TGTGCCAGCAGCCAATTCCTCGACAGGAACACTGAAGCTTTCTTT.

The rearrangement uses TRBV2 and TRBJ1-6; 9 bases match TRBD1. CDR1 SNHLY and CDR2 FYNNEI come from the germline V gene. Trimming cost V 8 bases and J 4 bases; bases outside gene matches: 6. This CDR3 is 15 amino acids long. The CDR3 coding sequence is TGTGCCAGCCAGGACAGGGGAAAATATAATTCACCCCTCCACTTT. It codes for CASQDRGKYNSPLHF.